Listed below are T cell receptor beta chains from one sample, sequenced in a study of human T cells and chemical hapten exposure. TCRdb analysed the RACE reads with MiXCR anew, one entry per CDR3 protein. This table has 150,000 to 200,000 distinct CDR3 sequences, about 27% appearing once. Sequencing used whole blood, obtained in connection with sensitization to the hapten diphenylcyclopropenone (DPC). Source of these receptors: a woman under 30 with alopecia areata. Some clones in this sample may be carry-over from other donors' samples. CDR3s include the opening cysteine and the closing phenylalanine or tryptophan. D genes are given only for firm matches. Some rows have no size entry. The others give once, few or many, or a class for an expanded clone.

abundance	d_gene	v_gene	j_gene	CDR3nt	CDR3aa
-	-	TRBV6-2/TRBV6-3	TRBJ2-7	TGTGCCAGCAGTCCAACCGCCGAGCGGTCGAGGAAATACTTC	CASSPTAERSRKYF
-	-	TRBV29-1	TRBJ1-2	TGCAGCGTTGCAGGGGCGGGCTATGGCTACACCTTC	CSVAGAGYGYTF
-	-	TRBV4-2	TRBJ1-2	TGTGCCAGCAGCCACGAGGGGGACGGCTATGGCTACACCTTC	CASSHEGDGYGYTF
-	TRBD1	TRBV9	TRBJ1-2	TGTGCCAGCAGCCCCAGGGACAGCGCAAACTATGGCTACACCTTC	CASSPRDSANYGYTF
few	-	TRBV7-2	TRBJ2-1	TGTGCCAGCAGCCTTCGACAGACGTTAAATGAGCAGTTCTTC	CASSLRQTLNEQFF
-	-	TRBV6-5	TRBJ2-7	TGTGCCAGCAGGGACTATTCCTACGAGCAGTACTTC	CASRDYSYEQYF
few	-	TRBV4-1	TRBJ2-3	TGCGCCAGCAGCCATGAGCATTCCGATACGCAGTATTTT	CASSHEHSDTQYF
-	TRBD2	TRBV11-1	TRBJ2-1	TGTGCCAGCAGCTTAGAACGACTAGCGCAGTACAATGAGCAGTTCTTC	CASSLERLAQYNEQFF
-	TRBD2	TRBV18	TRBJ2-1	TGTGCCAGCTCCCCTTTTAGCGGGAACAATGAGCAGTTCTTC	CASSPFSGNNEQFF
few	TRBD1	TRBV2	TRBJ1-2	TGTGCCAGCCCAGGGGGCGCGTATTATGGCTACACCTTC	CASPGGAYYGYTF
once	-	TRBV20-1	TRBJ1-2	TGCAGTGCTAGAGAGGGAGGACCCTATGGCTACACCTTC	CSAREGGPYGYTF
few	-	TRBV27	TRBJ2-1	TGTGCCAGCAGTTCCCTCGGGGCTGGGGAAAGGAATGAGCAGTTCTTC	CASSSLGAGERNEQFF
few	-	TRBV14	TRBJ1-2	TGTGCCAGCAGCCAACCAGGACGGTTAGATGGCTACACCTTC	CASSQPGRLDGYTF
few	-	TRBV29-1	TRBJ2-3	TGCAGCGTGGGACTTGGGGGAACTCTGCCAGATACGCAGTATTTT	CSVGLGGTLPDTQYF
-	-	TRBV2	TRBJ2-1	TGTGCCAGCAGTGATATACGGGCCGGGTTCCAGCAGTTCTTC	CASSDIRAGFQQFF
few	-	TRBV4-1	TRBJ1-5	TGCGCCAGCAGCCAAGGGCAGGGTTATCAGCCCCAGCATTTT	CASSQGQGYQPQHF
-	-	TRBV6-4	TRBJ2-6	TGTGCCAGCAGTGACTCCCCCCCAGGGAGGAACTCTGGGGCCAACGTCCTGACTTTC	CASSDSPPGRNSGANVLTF
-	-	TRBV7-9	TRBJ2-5	TGTGCCAGCAGCATACCACAGGTGCAAAAGACCCAGTACTTC	CASSIPQVQKTQYF
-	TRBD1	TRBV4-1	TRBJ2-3	TGCGCCAGCAGCCAAACGGGGACAGGGGCGAAACACACAGATACGCAGTATTTT	CASSQTGTGAKHTDTQYF
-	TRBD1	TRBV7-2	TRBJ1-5	TGTGCCAGCAGCTTATTACCACAGGGGGCGAGGGTGGGTAGCAATCAGCCCCAGCATTTT	CASSLLPQGARVGSNQPQHF
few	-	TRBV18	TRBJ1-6	TGTGCCAGCTCACCAGACAGATCTCAGCCCCTCCACTTT	CASSPDRSQPLHF
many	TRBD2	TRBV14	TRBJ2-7	TGTGCCAGCAGCCGTCACAGCGCTAGCGGTCTCTACGAGCAGTACTTC	CASSRHSASGLYEQYF
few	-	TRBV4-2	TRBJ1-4	TGTGCCAGCAGCCGGACGTCGGACAGTGGGGGTTATGAAAAACTGTTTTTT	CASSRTSDSGGYEKLFF
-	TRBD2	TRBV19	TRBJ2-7	TGTGCCAGTAGTAAGGGGACTAGCGGGAGAAGCTCCTACGAGCAGTACTTC	CASSKGTSGRSSYEQYF
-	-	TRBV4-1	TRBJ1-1	TGCGCCAGCAGCCCCCAGGCCTTACCCCACACTGAAGCTTTCTTT	CASSPQALPHTEAFF
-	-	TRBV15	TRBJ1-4	TGTGCCACCAGCAGGGGACGTTTGGAAAATGAAAAACTGTTTTTT	CATSRGRLENEKLFF
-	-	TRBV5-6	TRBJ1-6	TGTGCCAGCAGCCTTGGTATTTTGAATTCACCCCTCCACTTT	CASSLGILNSPLHF
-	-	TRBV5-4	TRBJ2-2	TGTGCCAGCAGCTTGGCACAGGGGGAGCTGTTTTTT	CASSLAQGELFF
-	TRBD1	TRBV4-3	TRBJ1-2	TGCGCCAGCAGCCAAGATGTAGGACAGGCGGACTATGGGTACACCTTC	CASSQDVGQADYGYTF
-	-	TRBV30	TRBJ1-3	TGTGCCTGGGCGGTCTCCTCTGGAAACACCATATATTTT	CAWAVSSGNTIYF
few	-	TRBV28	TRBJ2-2	TGTGCCAGCAGTTTATCCCATATCGCCGGGGAGCTGTTTTTT	CASSLSHIAGELFF
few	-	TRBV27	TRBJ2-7	TGTGCCAGCAGTTTTTGGGGGGCTGGCGAGCAGTACTTC	CASSFWGAGEQYF
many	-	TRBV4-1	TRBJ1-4	TGCGCCAGCAGTCCCGGACGTAGTAATGAAAAACTGTTTTTT	CASSPGRSNEKLFF
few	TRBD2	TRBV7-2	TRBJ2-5	TGTGCCAGCAGCGGACTAGTTAAGGCCCAGTACTTC	CASSGLVKAQYF
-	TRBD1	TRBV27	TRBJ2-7	TGTGCCAGCAGTTCAGTACAGGGGTCGGAGTACTTC	CASSSVQGSEYF